This T cell receptor beta chain was sequenced in a study of T-cell reconstitution after alpha-beta-depleted transplantation in children. This clonotype was seen only a few times. Unique molecular identifiers were incorporated into the prepared TCRbeta library. TCRdb re-called the PCR reads through MiXCR, storing one row per CDR3 protein. The data hold hundreds of thousands of distinct CDR3 sequences, with 10% to 13% observed a single time. The CDR3 covers 15 residues. Trimming took off 6 bases at V and 4 bases at J, with 21 bases between the two ends. From germline, CDR1 is SQVTM and CDR2 ANQGSEA. The V call is TRBV29-1, the J call TRBJ1-1, with a weak D call TRBD1 (6 bases). The sequences come from PBMCs from the stem cell graft donor, collected from the stem cell graft. The TCR originated in a human donor who donated a stem cell graft to a child with acute myeloid leukemia. CDR3 region: CSVSSGGGGRTEAFF. The DNA of the CDR3 is TGCAGCGTCTCCTCGGGAGGGGGGGGGCGCACTGAAGCTTTCTTT.